These 6 T cell receptor beta chains originate from one sample sequenced in a study of blood T cell repertoires in COVID-19. The table came from immunoSEQ multiplex PCR; TCRdb's copy has only in-frame clones and leaves some out. The sample carries just over 150,000 clones, roughly four fifths recorded once. Sequencing was carried out using peripheral blood. These receptors all stem from a woman at least 80 years old with acute or convalescent COVID-19.

This sequence joins TRBV5-1 and TRBJ2-2; 9 positions agree with TRBD1. CDR3 length equals 15 residues. Germline V gives CDR1 SGHRS, CDR2 YFSETQ. V trimming: 4 bases; J trimming: 6 bases; junction bases outside the gene matches: 7. DNA for the CDR3: TGCGCCAGCAGCCTACAGGGGGCCAACGCCGGGGAGCTGTTTTTT. As protein: CASSLQGANAGELFF.

This chain connects TRBV5-1 to TRBJ2-7; 10 nucleotides match TRBD2. The V gene's germline CDR1 is SGHRS and CDR2 YFSETQ. The CDR3 covers 14 residues. The junction had 4 bases not matched to a gene; V was cut back by 4 bases and J by 3 bases. The CDR3 here is CASSEVAGGYEQYF. For the CDR3, the DNA is TGCGCCAGCAGCGAAGTAGCGGGAGGCTACGAGCAGTACTTC.

This clone was seen once. The rearrangement joins TRBV5-1 to TRBJ1-2; possible D gene TRBD1, 6 bases. This CDR3 spans 13 amino acids. V dropped 4 bases and J dropped 8 bases, with 15 bases sitting between them. Germline lookup yields CDR1 SGHRS and CDR2 YFSETQ. DNA of the CDR3: TGCGCCAGCAGCCCGGGACAAGCGGTAGGCTACACCTTC. It is translated as CASSPGQAVGYTF.

V usage is TRBV3-1 (or the pseudogene TRBV3-2) and J usage is TRBJ2-7; 10 bases agree with TRBD1. Germline trimming cut 4 bases from V and 4 bases from J; bases unmatched to any gene: 4. The CDR3 has 14 residues. Germline V gene lookup returns CDR1 LGHDT and CDR2 YNNKEL (reference sequence). CDR3 amino acids: CASSRRDRGYEQYF. CDR3 DNA sequence: TGTGCCAGCAGCCGCCGGGACAGGGGTTACGAGCAGTACTTC.

The J gene is TRBJ1-1, the V gene TRBV18, with 7 bases identical to TRBD1. V trimming: 3 bases; J trimming: 0 bases; junction bases outside the gene matches: 10. This CDR3 is built from 17 residues. The germline CDR1 and CDR2 sequences are KGHSH and LQKENI. CDR3 region: CASSPDSSGTVNTEAFF. DNA of the CDR3: TGTGCCAGCTCACCCGACTCTTCCGGGACAGTGAACACTGAAGCTTTCTTT.

The chain recombines TRBV29-1 with TRBJ2-7; 9 bases match TRBD2. V trimming: 6 bases; J trimming: 3 bases; junction bases outside the gene matches: 12. This CDR3 has 15 amino acids. Germline V gene sequence: CDR1 SQVTM, CDR2 ANQGSEA. The CDR3 bases are TGCAGCGTAGTAGGACTAGCGCGGAATAACTACGAGCAGTACTTC. Its translation: CSVVGLARNNYEQYF.